The clone carrying this TCR beta chain occurred many times. This entry belongs to a study of neurological immune-mediated disorders. The CDR3 sequence is 16 residues long. The V gene end was trimmed by 8 bases and the J gene end by 4 bases; junction bases not matched to a gene: 15. The V gene's germline CDR1 is SGHRS and CDR2 YFSETQ. By 5'RACE with 10-nucleotide random UMIs, the cDNA was made. TCRdb re-analysed the 5' RACE reads in MiXCR, keeping a single row per CDR3 protein. Of some 49,000 distinct CDR3 sequences listed, about 9% are singletons. Stated time point: longitudinal time-point 1 (baseline). Libraries used 2 million unsorted PBMCs kept frozen in RNAlater.

The source is a woman aged 40 to 49 in good health. Sequencing was performed on PBMCs. This chain joins TRBV5-1 and TRBJ2-1; TRBD2 matches at 7 bases. The CDR3 region is CASTRASGTMYNEQFF. The CDR3 DNA is TGCGCCAGTACACGGGCTAGCGGAACTATGTACAATGAGCAGTTCTTC.